The 5 T cell receptor beta chains listed next were all sequenced from one sample in a study of early stage breast cancer tumors. Repertoires were generated with immunoSEQ multiplex PCR, while TCRdb's copy carries only in-frame clones and drops some. This table has under 75,000 clones, about 83% appearing once. The sequenced sample was blood. The receptors derive from a person aged 25-39 years with breast cancer.

This chain links TRBV11-3 with TRBJ1-1; D is unclear. The germline V gene has CDR1 SGHNT and CDR2 YENEEA. Trimming left V 4 bases short and J 0 bases short, with 6 bases between. This CDR3 contains 13 residues. CDR3 region: CASSSTVNTEAFF. In nucleotides, the CDR3 is TGTGCCAGCAGCTCAACAGTGAACACTGAAGCTTTCTTT.

This sequence joins TRBV12-2 and TRBJ2-1; the table gives TRBD2 as D, unverified against the DNA. TRBV12-2 is assigned pseudogene status. This CDR3 region has 13 residues. CDR3 DNA sequence: TGTGCAAGTCGCTTAGGGAGCAAGTTTGAGCAGTTCTTC. It translates to CASRLGSKFEQFF.

The chain combines TRBV7-2 with TRBJ2-3; 10 bases are a match to TRBD2. Germline V gene data show CDR1 as SGHTA and CDR2 as FQGNSA. CDR3 length equals 15 residues. V shed 3 bases and J 3 bases; nucleotides not matched to a gene: 3. The CDR3 loop reads CASSFTSGMTDTQYF. In nucleotides, the CDR3 is TGTGCCAGCAGCTTCACTAGCGGGATGACAGATACGCAGTATTTT.

The chain employs TRBV7-8 and TRBJ2-7; 11 bases fit TRBD1. V trimming: 1 base; J trimming: 5 bases; junction bases outside the gene matches: 1. CDR1 and CDR2 from the germline V gene are SGHVS and FQNEAQ. The CDR3 sequence is 14 residues long. The DNA for the CDR3 is TGTGCCAGCAGCTTAGGGACAGGGGGCCACGAGCAGTACTTC. Amino acids: CASSLGTGGHEQYF.

The genes are TRBV5-1 and TRBJ1-3, with D unresolved. V shed 5 bases and J shed 0 bases, with 9 bases lying between them. The CDR3 contains 14 residues. CDR1 and CDR2 (germline): SGHRS, YFSETQ. The CDR3 protein is CASRTAASGNTIYF. CDR3 DNA: TGCGCCAGCAGGACGGCCGCCTCTGGAAACACCATATATTTT.